The entry that follows covers one T cell receptor beta chain sequence. Its antigen remains unknown. V was trimmed by 10 bases and J by 3 bases, leaving 4 bases between them. Germline V gene lookup returns CDR1 SNHLY and CDR2 FYNNEI. This CDR3 is 10 amino acids long. This sample was included in a study of cytomegalovirus exposure and HLA in healthy donors. The PCR had 60 Vbeta and 13 Jbeta primers. Libraries were prepared by immunoSEQ multiplex PCR; TCRdb keeps only in-frame clonotypes and omits some of them. The sample consists of fewer than 350,000 clones, 70% to 90% of them appearing once. Study-wide findings and caveats: Versus the approximately 720-donor mean, an Asian-associated ancestry cluster reportedly showed fewer N-insertions in a later analysis.

The chain employs TRBV2 and TRBJ2-1; D is unclear. This sequence was found in a woman aged 18-30 years in good health and CMV-seronegative. The specimen was PBMCs. CDR3 residues: CATLYNEQFF. The CDR3 coding sequence is TGTGCCACCCTCTACAATGAGCAGTTCTTC.